Each of the 9 T cell receptor beta chains below was sequenced from the same sample in a study of human T cells and chemical hapten exposure. The time point is: patch test 1, 2 weeks after DPC sensitization. Regarding treatment: therapeutic diphenylcyclopropenone sensitization with weekly scalp DPC. RNA extraction used unfractionated whole blood as the source of total RNA. TCRdb re-called the RACE reads through MiXCR, storing one row per CDR3 protein. The table records about 52,000 distinct CDR3 sequences, 11% of them present only once. Sequences were derived from whole blood, sampled in connection with sensitization to the hapten diphenylcyclopropenone (DPC). Every receptor here comes from a woman aged 40 to 50 with alopecia areata. Some clones in this sample may be carry-over from other donors' samples.

The genes are TRBV5-8 and TRBJ1-1; unclear D gene. Germline assignment: CDR1 SGHTS and CDR2 YDEGEE. Deletions cut 4 bases from V and 10 bases from J, with 8 bases between. This CDR3 has 10 residues. The CDR3 loop reads CASSLGLAFF. The CDR3 DNA follows: TGTGCCAGCAGCCTAGGGTTAGCTTTCTTT.

The chain is built from TRBV29-1 and TRBJ2-3; 11 bases align to TRBD1. Trimming removed 8 bases from V and 4 bases from J; junction bases left unmatched: 8. Germline V CDR1 and CDR2: SQVTM, ANQGSEA. CDR3 length: 14 residues. The CDR3 DNA reads TGCAGCACGCCTCCGGGACAGGGGGCAGATACGCAGTATTTT. Translation gives CSTPPGQGADTQYF.

This clonotype appeared many times. The chain uses TRBV14 and TRBJ2-6; D ambiguous. This CDR3 spans 13 amino acids. V lost 4 bases and J lost 1, with 2 bases in between. Germline V gene lookup returns CDR1 SGHDN and CDR2 FVKESK. CDR3 protein: CASSRSGANVLTF. The DNA of the CDR3 is TGTGCCAGCAGCCGGTCTGGGGCCAACGTCCTGACTTTC.

The chain couples TRBV5-1 to TRBJ2-1; D is possibly TRBD1 (7 bases). V lost 0 bases and J lost 7, with 20 bases in between. The CDR3 has 17 residues. CDR1 is SGHRS and CDR2 is YFSETQ in the germline V gene. CDR3 in amino acids: CASSLGGQASRGNEQFF. The CDR3 DNA follows: TGCGCCAGCAGCTTGGGAGGACAGGCCTCTCGGGGGAATGAGCAGTTCTTC. The entire variable domain, with the rest obtained from reference TRBV5-1 and TRBJ2-1, is as follows: KAGVTQTPRYLIKTRGQQVTLSCSPISGHRSVSWYQQTPGQGLQFLFEYFSETQRNKGNFPGRFSGRQFSNSRSEMNVSTLELGDSALYLCASSLGGQASRGNEQFFGPGTRLTVL.

The chain has TRBV29-1 and TRBJ2-7; D is possibly TRBD2 (6 bases). V was cut by 3 bases and J by 7 bases, with 16 bases left in between. Looked up from germline, CDR1 is SQVTM and CDR2 is ANQGSEA. This CDR3 has 13 amino acids. The CDR3 spells CSVDGLARKEQYF. The CDR3, as DNA: TGCAGCGTTGACGGGCTAGCGCGGAAAGAGCAGTACTTC.

In its sample, this clonotype was seen a few times. The V gene is TRBV5-5, the J gene TRBJ2-5; 9 bases fit TRBD1. The CDR3 runs to 15 residues. Germline values: CDR1 SGHKS, CDR2 YYEKEE (reference sequence). J gave up 2 bases and V 4 bases, and 6 bases lay outside the gene matches. As DNA, the CDR3 is TGTGCCAGCAGCACTGGACAGGGGCGGCAAGAGACCCAGTACTTC. Its protein product is CASSTGQGRQETQYF.

This sequence joins TRBV30 and TRBJ1-1, with a weak D call TRBD1 (6 bases). Trimming took 4 bases from V and 2 from J, leaving 14 bases between them. The germline V gene encodes CDR1 GTSNPN and CDR2 SVGIG (reference sequence). The CDR3 runs to 14 residues. The CDR3 loop is CAWKVPGANTEAFF. The CDR3 DNA reads TGTGCCTGGAAGGTCCCGGGGGCCAACACTGAAGCTTTCTTT.

V gene TRBV19 combines with J gene TRBJ1-4; 11 positions agree with TRBD1. CDR3 size: 14 residues. In germline, CDR1 is LNHDA, CDR2 SQIVND (reference sequence). J lost 8 bases, V lost 5 bases, and 4 bases had no gene match. In DNA, the CDR3 is TGTGCCAGTAGTGCCGGGACAGGGGGAGAAAAACTGTTTTTT. Encoded protein: CASSAGTGGEKLFF. The full variable domain, rest sourced from reference TRBV19 and TRBJ1-4, is DGGITQSPKYLFRKEGQNVTLSCEQNLNHDAMYWYRQDPGQGLRLIYYSQIVNDFQKGDIAEGYSVSREKKESFPLTVTSAQKNPTAFYLCASSAGTGGEKLFFGSGTQLSVL.

The chain links TRBV5-1 to TRBJ2-3; 8 bases line up with TRBD2. V dropped 3 bases and J dropped 0; count of bases not matched to a gene: 3. The CDR3 totals 15 residues. Germline-derived CDR1 and CDR2 are SGHRS and YFSETQ. The CDR3 region is CASSWSGRSTDTQYF. Written as DNA, the CDR3 is TGCGCCAGCAGCTGGAGCGGGAGAAGCACAGATACGCAGTATTTT.